This T cell receptor beta chain emerged from a study of neurological immune-mediated disorders. TCRdb passed the 5' RACE reads through MiXCR, listing each CDR3 protein once. The repertoire holds 65,000 to 85,000 distinct CDR3 sequences, approximately 3.4% seen once, with approximately 4.7% in the top ten. V gave up 1 base and J gave up 0 bases, with 15 bases separating them. Germline lookup yields CDR1 LNHNV and CDR2 YYDKDF (reference sequence). CDR3 length equals 18 residues. The J gene is TRBJ2-2, the V gene TRBV15; the D gene is possibly TRBD1 (6 bases). The sequencing sample was made of PBMCs. This clonotype was obtained from a woman in her forties or fifties with multiple sclerosis. For the CDR3, the DNA is TGTGCCACCAGCAGAGTCGGCAGGGGCCTTGCGAACACCGGGGAGCTGTTTTTT. Protein product: CATSRVGRGLANTGELFF.